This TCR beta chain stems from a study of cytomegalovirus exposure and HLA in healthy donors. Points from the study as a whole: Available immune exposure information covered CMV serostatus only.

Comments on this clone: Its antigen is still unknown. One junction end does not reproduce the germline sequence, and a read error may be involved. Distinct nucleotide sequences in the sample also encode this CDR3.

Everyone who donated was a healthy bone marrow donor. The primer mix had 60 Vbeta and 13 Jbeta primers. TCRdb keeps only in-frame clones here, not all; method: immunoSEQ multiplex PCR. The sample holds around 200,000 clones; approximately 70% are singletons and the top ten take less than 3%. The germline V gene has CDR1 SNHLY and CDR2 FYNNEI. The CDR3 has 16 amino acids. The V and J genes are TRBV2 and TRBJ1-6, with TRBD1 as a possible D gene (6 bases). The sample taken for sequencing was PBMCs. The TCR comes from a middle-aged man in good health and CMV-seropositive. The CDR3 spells CASSEALGAGNSPLHF. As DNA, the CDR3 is TGCGCCAGCAGTGAAGCGCTGGGGGCTGGTAATTCACCCCTCCACTTT.